The rows below give T cell receptor beta chains drawn from one sample of a study of post-analysis software for immune sequencing data. MiXCR, applied by TCRdb to the PCR reads, yields one record per CDR3 protein. The data show approximately 440,000 distinct CDR3 sequences, with approximately 45% seen just once and about 12% held by the top ten. The sequencing input was blood. These receptors originate from a girl aged 5-17 years with multiple sclerosis. Each CDR3 is given with its conserved first and last residue. A D gene is named only where the DNA matches it firmly. The size of a clone is reported for some rows only, either as once, few or many, or as a class for expanded clones.

TRBJ2-1,TRBD2,TRBV9,-,TGTGCCAGCAGCGTACAGTCTTCCGGTAGCGGGGTCGACAATGAGCAGTTCTTC,CASSVQSSGSGVDNEQFF
TRBJ2-5,-,TRBV12-3/TRBV12-4,few,TGTGCCAGCAGTTTCGGGCAGGCAGAGACCCAGTACTTC,CASSFGQAETQYF
TRBJ2-5,-,TRBV3-1,-,TGTGCCAGCAGTCCCACTACTAGAGGACAAGAGACCCAGTACTTC,CASSPTTRGQETQYF
TRBJ2-7,-,TRBV29-1,-,TGCAGCGTGGTCAACGGAGGGGACGGCGAGCAGTACTTC,CSVVNGGDGEQYF
TRBJ2-7,TRBD2,TRBV7-2,-,TGTGCCAGCAGCTTAAGGGGACTAGCGGGGATTTACGAGCAGTACTTC,CASSLRGLAGIYEQYF
TRBJ1-4,TRBD1,TRBV6-5,-,TGTGCCAGCAGTCCGAACAGGGGAGGCGGTAATGAAAAACTGTTTTTT,CASSPNRGGGNEKLFF
TRBJ2-7,-,TRBV7-7,-,TGTGCTAGCAGCCCAGGACAGTCCCACGAGCAGTACTTC,CASSPGQSHEQYF
TRBJ2-3,-,TRBV28,-,TGTGCCAGCAGTTCCCTTGTGTACACAGATACGCAGTATTTT,CASSSLVYTDTQYF
TRBJ2-1,-,TRBV6-5,few,TGTGCCAGCAGTTACTCGGGAAGGGATGAGCAGTTCTTC,CASSYSGRDEQFF
TRBJ1-2,TRBD1,TRBV6-5,-,TGTGCCAGCAGTTTCGACCGACAGGGGGCTAACTATGGCTACACCTTC,CASSFDRQGANYGYTF
TRBJ1-1,-,TRBV28,-,TGTGCCAGCAGTTTAGAGGTCTCGCTGGCGACGAACACTGAAGCTTTCTTT,CASSLEVSLATNTEAFF
TRBJ2-7,-,TRBV18,-,TGTGCCAGCTCACCCTCTACCGATGCCCCCTACGAGCAGTACTTC,CASSPSTDAPYEQYF
TRBJ1-1,-,TRBV7-2,many,TGTGCCAGCAGCTTAATGGTAAACACTGAAGCTTTCTTT,CASSLMVNTEAFF